Sequencing of this TCR beta chain was carried out in a study of cytomegalovirus exposure and HLA in healthy donors. Study conclusions and caveats: Available immune exposure information was restricted to CMV serostatus only. Researchers reported that three CMV-associated chains were confirmed in vitro as CMV antigen-specific. Reportedly, cytomegalovirus status was diagnosed with high sensitivity and specificity.

The PCR ran on 60 Vbeta and 13 Jbeta primers. Per the authors' pipeline: Among the unique TCR beta chains that a later analysis counted, about 84 million in all, 10 million to 14 million were shared. Method: immunoSEQ multiplex PCR; TCRdb's copy keeps in-frame clones and lacks some. Clonal size and the V and J genes are those of that table, whereas D and trimming came from the DNA. The data hold approximately 140,000 clones, with roughly 73% observed a single time. Notes on this clone: Its specificity is unknown.

This CDR3 region has 19 residues. J is TRBJ1-6 and V is TRBV21-1. TRBV21-1 is shown as a pseudogene. The receptor was isolated from a female donor in good health and CMV-seronegative. Sequencing input: PBMCs. In nucleotides, the CDR3 is TGTGCCAGCAGCAAAAGGGAAGGAGGGGCCAGCTCCTATAATTCACCCCTCCACTTT. Encoded protein: CASSKREGGASSYNSPLHF.